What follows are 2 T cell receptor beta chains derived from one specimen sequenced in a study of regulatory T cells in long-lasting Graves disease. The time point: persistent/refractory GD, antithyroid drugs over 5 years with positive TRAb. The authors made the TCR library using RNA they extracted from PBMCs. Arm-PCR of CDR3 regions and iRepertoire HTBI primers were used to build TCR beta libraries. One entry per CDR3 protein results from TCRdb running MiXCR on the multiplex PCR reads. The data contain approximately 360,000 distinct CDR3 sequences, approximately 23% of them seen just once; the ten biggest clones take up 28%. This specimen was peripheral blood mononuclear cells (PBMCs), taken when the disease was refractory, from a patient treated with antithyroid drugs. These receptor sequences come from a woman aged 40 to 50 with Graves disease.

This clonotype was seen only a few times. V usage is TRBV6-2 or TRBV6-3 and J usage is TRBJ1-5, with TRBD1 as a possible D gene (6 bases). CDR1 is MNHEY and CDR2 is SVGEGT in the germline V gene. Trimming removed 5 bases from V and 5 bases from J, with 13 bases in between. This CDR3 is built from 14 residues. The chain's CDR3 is CASSTGDKHQPQHF. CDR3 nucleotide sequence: TGTGCCAGCAGTACGGGGGACAAGCATCAGCCCCAGCATTTT.

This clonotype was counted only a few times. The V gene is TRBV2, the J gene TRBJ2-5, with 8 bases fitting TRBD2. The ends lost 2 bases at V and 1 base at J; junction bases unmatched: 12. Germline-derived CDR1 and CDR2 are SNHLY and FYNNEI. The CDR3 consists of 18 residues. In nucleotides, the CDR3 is TGTGCCAGCAGTGAAAACCCGGACAGCGGGAGCCTCCAAGAGACCCAGTACTTC. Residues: CASSENPDSGSLQETQYF.